The rows below give T cell receptor beta chains drawn from one sample of a study of cytomegalovirus exposure and HLA in healthy donors. Method: immunoSEQ multiplex PCR; TCRdb's copy keeps in-frame clones and lacks some. The sample shows approximately 77,000 clones, and about 4.6% sits with its ten largest clones. What was sequenced was PBMCs. The receptors were gathered from a man younger than 45 in good health and CMV-seronegative. The CDR3 runs from the conserved cysteine through the conserved F or W. The D gene is left open where the match is weak.

v_gene	d_gene	j_gene	CDR3nt	CDR3aa
TRBV30	TRBD1	TRBJ1-2	TGTGCCTGGATCAAACACAGGGGAAGAGACTATGGCTACACCTTC	CAWIKHRGRDYGYTF
TRBV6-5	TRBD2	TRBJ2-7	TGTGCCAGCAGTCAGACTAGCGCGAGCTCCTACGAGCAGTACTTT	CASSQTSASSYEQYF
TRBV6-5	TRBD2	TRBJ2-7	TGTGCCAGCAGCCTGACTAGCGAAGCCTACGAGCAGTACTTC	CASSLTSEAYEQYF
TRBV27	TRBD1	TRBJ2-7	TGTGCCAGCAGTCCCTCCAGGGGACAGGCTGCCTACGAGCAGTACTTC	CASSPSRGQAAYEQYF
TRBV2	TRBD2	TRBJ2-1	TGTGCCAGCAGTGCGACTAGCGGGAGGATCAATGAGCAGTTCTTC	CASSATSGRINEQFF
TRBV4-2	.	TRBJ2-2	TGTGCCAGCAGCCTTCACGCGGGAAGGGACACCGGGGAGCTGTTTTTT	CASSLHAGRDTGELFF
TRBV7-2	.	TRBJ2-1	TGTGCCAGCAGCTTAGCGTCGAGCTCCTACAATGAGCAGTTCTTC	CASSLASSSYNEQFF
TRBV4-1	.	TRBJ2-2	TGCGCCAGCAGCCATCCCCGGGGTGAGACCGGAGAGCTGTTTTTT	CASSHPRGETGELFF
TRBV4-3	.	TRBJ2-1	TGCGCCAGCAGCGGGAGCCCATCCTACAATGAGCAGTTCTTC	CASSGSPSYNEQFF
TRBV29-1	.	TRBJ2-7	TGCAGCGTACAGGGGGGGGGCTACGAGCAGTACTTC	CSVQGGGYEQYF
TRBV5-1	TRBD1	TRBJ2-5	TGCGCCAGCACCTCGGGACAGTACCAAGAGACCCAGTACTTC	CASTSGQYQETQYF
TRBV14	TRBD1	TRBJ1-6	TGTGCCAGCAGCTCTCCCGGGACAGTAACTAATTCACCCCTCCACTTT	CASSSPGTVTNSPLHF
TRBV5-5	TRBD1	TRBJ1-2	TGTGCCAGCAGCTTGGAGTACCAGACAGGGATCAGTGGCTACACCTTC	CASSLEYQTGISGYTF
TRBV6-1	.	TRBJ1-2	TGTGCCAGCAGCGAGACAGTGGGGGCCATTGGCTACACCTTC	CASSETVGAIGYTF
TRBV25-1	.	TRBJ1-1	TGTGCCAGCAGCCTCACGTTGAGGAACACTGAAGCTTTCTTT	CASSLTLRNTEAFF
TRBV6-6	TRBD2	TRBJ2-7	TGTGCCAGCAGTTACTCCCAGCGGGGCCTGACCTACGAGCAGTACTTC	CASSYSQRGLTYEQYF
TRBV19	.	TRBJ1-2	TGTGCCAGTAGTATCGGATACCGGACGGGAACCTATGGCTACACCTTC	CASSIGYRTGTYGYTF
TRBV10-3	.	TRBJ1-2	TGTGCCATCAGCCCCGGGGGACACTATGGCTACACCTTC	CAISPGGHYGYTF
TRBV19	TRBD1	TRBJ1-2	TGTGCCAGTAGTCCCCGAACCAGGGGGCGCGGCTATGGCTACACCTTC	CASSPRTRGRGYGYTF
TRBV5-1	.	TRBJ2-3	TGCGCCAGCAGCTTGGGGGTGGCGGGGACCACAGATACGCAGTATTTT	CASSLGVAGTTDTQYF
TRBV4-3	.	TRBJ2-6	TGCGCCAGCAGCCAAGGGAGGGCTGGGGCCAACGTCCTGACTTTC	CASSQGRAGANVLTF
TRBV6-5	TRBD1	TRBJ1-1	TGTGCCAGCAGTTACTCCGCAGGGGGCACTGAAGCTTTCTTT	CASSYSAGGTEAFF
TRBV5-4	.	TRBJ2-3	TGTGCCAGCAGCTTGGGGAGAGGGACAGATACGCAGTATTTT	CASSLGRGTDTQYF
TRBV11-3	.	TRBJ2-7	TGTGCCAGCAGCTCGGGAACTCGCGAGCAGTACTTC	CASSSGTREQYF
TRBV4-3	TRBD2	TRBJ2-1	TGCGCCAGCAGCCAAGAATACAGCGGGAGAATCTATGAGCAGTTCTTC	CASSQEYSGRIYEQFF
TRBV10-3	.	TRBJ2-1	TGTGCCATCAGTGAGATGGGGGCCTCCTACAATGAGCAGTTCTTC	CAISEMGASYNEQFF
TRBV15	.	TRBJ1-2	TGTGCCACCAGCGGCGGATCAGCCCTCTATGGCTACACCTTC	CATSGGSALYGYTF